The rows below give T cell receptor beta chains drawn from one sample of a study of regulatory T cells. Data came from immunoSEQ multiplex PCR; TCRdb stores just in-frame clones and leaves some out. Of about 17,000 clones in the sample, under 95% were seen once. Material for sequencing was CD8+ T cells sorted from blood. These receptors were taken from a person aged 18-29 years with CD3G deficiency. The CDR3 runs from the conserved cysteine through the conserved F or W. A D gene is named only where the DNA matches it firmly. Expanded clones are given a class, and other clones once, few, many or no size at all.

length	V	J	D	size	CDR3	DNA
16	TRBV2	TRBJ2-7	TRBD2	.	CASRSSGSGASYEQYF	TGTGCCAGCAGATCAAGTGGCAGCGGGGCATCCTACGAGCAGTACTTC
11	TRBV27	TRBJ2-1	.	.	CASSLDGEQFF	TGTGCCAGCAGTTTGGACGGAGAGCAGTTCTTC
15	TRBV5-1	TRBJ2-6	.	.	CASSWDNSGANVLTF	TGCGCCAGCAGCTGGGACAATTCTGGGGCCAACGTCCTGACTTTC
16	TRBV6-6	TRBJ1-5	.	.	CASSYSSQYSNQPQHF	TGTGCCAGCAGTTACTCGTCCCAGTATAGCAATCAGCCCCAGCATTTT
17	TRBV9	TRBJ1-2	.	.	CASSVDPDSEPNYGYTF	TGTGCCAGCAGCGTAGATCCGGACAGTGAACCCAACTATGGCTACACCTTC
14	TRBV2	TRBJ1-1	.	.	CASSEVTQNTEAFF	TGTGCCAGCAGTGAGGTGACACAGAACACTGAAGCTTTCTTT
18	TRBV7-9	TRBJ2-1	TRBD2	once	CASSMWGGKTSGTNEQFF	TGTGCCAGCAGTATGTGGGGTGGGAAGACTAGCGGGACCAATGAGCAGTTCTTC
13	TRBV27	TRBJ2-1	TRBD2	.	CASSHGTSGEQFF	TGTGCCAGCAGTCACGGGACTAGCGGTGAGCAGTTCTTC
17	TRBV9	TRBJ2-4	TRBD1	.	CASSTAPTKTGRNIQYF	TGTGCCAGCAGCACCGCCCCCACCAAGACAGGGAGAAACATTCAGTACTTC
13	TRBV6-1	TRBJ1-2	.	few	CASSVGANYGYTF	TGTGCCAGCAGTGTAGGAGCTAACTATGGCTACACCTTC
12	TRBV11-2	TRBJ1-2	.	.	CASSLDRAGYTF	TGTGCCAGCAGCTTAGATAGGGCCGGCTACACCTTC
15	TRBV2	TRBJ2-1	TRBD2	.	CASSESGGGLNEQFF	TGTGCCAGCAGTGAAAGCGGCGGGGGGCTCAATGAGCAGTTCTTC
13	TRBV4-1	TRBJ2-5	TRBD2	.	CASRATSSETQYF	TGCGCCAGCAGGGCGACTAGCTCGGAGACCCAGTACTTC
12	TRBV7-8	TRBJ2-7	.	once	CASSSEKYEQYF	TGTGCCAGCAGCTCTGAGAAATACGAGCAGTACTTC
12	TRBV7-3	TRBJ1-6	.	.	CASSLALSPLHF	TGTGCCAGCAGCTTAGCGCTCTCACCCCTCCACTTT
15	TRBV27	TRBJ1-6	.	few	CASSLKVTGNSPLHF	TGTGCCAGCAGTTTAAAGGTGACAGGAAATTCACCCCTCCACTTT
19	TRBV4-2	TRBJ2-3	TRBD2	.	CASRGRGTSYSASTDTQYF	TGTGCCAGCCGGGGCCGGGGGACTAGTTACTCTGCGAGCACAGATACGCAGTATTTT
16	TRBV10-3	TRBJ2-5	TRBD1	.	CAITASGTGAQETQYF	TGTGCCATCACTGCCTCCGGGACAGGCGCTCAAGAGACCCAGTACTTC
13	TRBV4-1	TRBJ1-5	.	.	CASSRLHDQPQHF	TGCGCCAGCAGCCGACTACATGATCAGCCCCAGCATTTT